One sample yielded the 8 T cell receptor beta chains listed below, sequenced in a study of cytomegalovirus exposure and HLA in healthy donors. Clones were read by immunoSEQ multiplex PCR, and TCRdb kept only the in-frame ones, dropping some. This table holds roughly 250,000 clones, nearly 90% found once. The sample was PBMCs. The source of these receptors is a woman between 18 and 29 years old in good health and CMV-seronegative.

CDR3 sequence reads: CASNIAADTDTQYF. In nucleotides, the CDR3 is TGCGCCAGCAATATAGCCGCTGACACAGATACGCAGTATTTT. The V gene is TRBV10-1, the J gene TRBJ2-3; D ambiguous. V was pared by 7 bases and J by 2 bases, with 13 bases between. CDR3 length equals 14 residues. The germline V gene has CDR1 WNHNN and CDR2 SYGVQD (reference sequence).

A single count supports this clone. CDR3 DNA sequence: TGCGCCAGCAGCCAAGGTCACCGGGACAGAAATGAAAAACTGTTTTTT. As protein: CASSQGHRDRNEKLFF. The rearrangement links TRBV4-3 to TRBJ1-4; TRBD1 matches 7 bases. CDR1 is LGHNA, CDR2 YSLEER, per germline. The CDR3 has 16 residues. Losses at the gene ends were 1 base for V and 5 bases for J; bases not matched to a gene: 7.

The chain employs TRBV28 and TRBJ1-2; 9 bases fit TRBD1. After removal of 5 bases from V and 0 bases from J, the junction contained 13 bases not matched to a gene. CDR3 length: 18 residues. Germline V gene data show CDR1 as MDHEN and CDR2 as SYDVKM. CDR3 residues: CASSIGTGYSTANYGYTF. In DNA, the CDR3 is TGTGCCAGCAGTATAGGGACAGGGTATTCAACGGCTAACTATGGCTACACCTTC.

The chain has TRBV5-6 and TRBJ1-6, with a tentative D call TRBD1 (5 bases). Trimming took off 5 bases at V and 0 bases at J, with 12 bases between the two ends. The CDR3 covers 16 residues. Looked up from germline, CDR1 is SGHDT and CDR2 is YYEEEE. This chain's CDR3 is CASSPTGSSYNSPLHF. The DNA of the CDR3 is TGTGCCAGCAGTCCAACAGGAAGCTCCTATAATTCACCCCTCCACTTT.

This sequence joins TRBV4-2 and TRBJ1-2, with D unclear. Germline CDR1 LGHNA, CDR2 YNFKEQ. V lost 1 base, J lost 3 bases, and 9 bases lay in between. This CDR3 has 14 residues. CDR3 bases: TGTGCCAGCAGCCAAGCTGGCACAGACTATGGCTACACCTTC. It yields the protein CASSQAGTDYGYTF.

The V and J genes are TRBV7-9 and TRBJ1-6; D might be TRBD1 (5 bases). CDR3 size: 15 residues. Germline CDR1 reads SEHNR; CDR2 reads FQNEAQ (reference sequence). With 0 bases removed from V and 10 bases from J, the gap between germline ends came to 13 bases. The CDR3 loop is CASSLAASTGSPLHF. CDR3 DNA: TGTGCCAGCAGCTTAGCGGCCTCAACAGGATCACCCCTCCACTTT. Combining the CDR3 with reference TRBV7-9 and TRBJ1-6 gives the whole variable domain DTGVSQNPRHKITKRGQNVTFRCDPISEHNRLYWYRQTLGQGPEFLTYFQNEAQLEKSRLLSDRFSAERPKGSFSTLEIQRTEQGDSAMYLCASSLAASTGSPLHFGNGTRLTVT.

This clone was recorded only once. V and J are TRBV9 and TRBJ2-1, with D unresolved. V was cut by 5 bases and J by 4 bases, with 10 bases left in between. Germline CDR1 reads SGDLS; CDR2 reads YYNGEE. The CDR3 length is 13 residues. The CDR3 loop reads CASSISSYNEQFF. The CDR3 DNA follows: TGTGCCAGCAGTATCTCCAGTTACAATGAGCAGTTCTTC.

The chain carries TRBV2 and TRBJ2-3; tentative D call: TRBD1 (5 bases). The V gene's germline CDR1 is SNHLY and CDR2 FYNNEI. Trimming stripped 5 bases from V and 4 bases from J, with 13 bases between. CDR3 length equals 14 residues. CDR3 bases: TGTGCCAGCAGTACCCCGAACAGGCCAGATACGCAGTATTTT. This encodes CASSTPNRPDTQYF.